This T cell receptor beta chain was observed in a study of blood T cell repertoires in COVID-19. This table comes from immunoSEQ multiplex PCR, and its TCRdb copy is limited to in-frame clones, with some not included. Of about 130,000 clones listed, approximately 83% are singletons. This CDR3 has 17 amino acids. Germline loops: CDR1 SGHNT, CDR2 YENEEA. Trimming stripped 3 bases from V and 4 bases from J, with 20 bases between. V usage is TRBV11-3 and J usage is TRBJ2-3; D possibly corresponds to TRBD2 (6 bases). The TCR was taken from a woman aged 80 or over with acute or convalescent COVID-19. Input material: peripheral blood. The CDR3 DNA is TGTGCCAGCAGCTTGGGGCCCTCCCACGGGGAGGCAGATACGCAGTATTTT. This codes for CASSLGPSHGEADTQYF.